Reported below is one T cell receptor beta chain. There are 15 residues in the CDR3. The germline V gene encodes CDR1 SGHRS and CDR2 YFSETQ. Trimming pared 4 bases from V and 1 base from J, leaving 15 bases between. This entry comes from a study of blood T cell repertoires in COVID-19. Study background: In each case, the material was cDNA or gDNA derived from T cells, B-cell-depleted T cells, or PBMCs.

Per the study methods: Amplified reference gene primers provided the basis for estimating nucleated cell counts. The method was immunoSEQ multiplex PCR; TCRdb's version includes in-frame clones alone and lacks a portion of them. V and J calls and clone size follow that table, whereas D and trimming were derived from the DNA. The sample shows about 58,000 clones, more than 75% of them seen only once. The receptor was derived from a man aged 35-49 years with active COVID-19. The chain is built from TRBV5-1 and TRBJ2-7; perhaps TRBD1 as D (6 bases). The sample was peripheral blood. This chain's CDR3 is CASSVYRDTSYEQYF. Written as DNA, the CDR3 is TGCGCCAGCAGCGTATACCGGGACACGTCCTACGAGCAGTACTTC.